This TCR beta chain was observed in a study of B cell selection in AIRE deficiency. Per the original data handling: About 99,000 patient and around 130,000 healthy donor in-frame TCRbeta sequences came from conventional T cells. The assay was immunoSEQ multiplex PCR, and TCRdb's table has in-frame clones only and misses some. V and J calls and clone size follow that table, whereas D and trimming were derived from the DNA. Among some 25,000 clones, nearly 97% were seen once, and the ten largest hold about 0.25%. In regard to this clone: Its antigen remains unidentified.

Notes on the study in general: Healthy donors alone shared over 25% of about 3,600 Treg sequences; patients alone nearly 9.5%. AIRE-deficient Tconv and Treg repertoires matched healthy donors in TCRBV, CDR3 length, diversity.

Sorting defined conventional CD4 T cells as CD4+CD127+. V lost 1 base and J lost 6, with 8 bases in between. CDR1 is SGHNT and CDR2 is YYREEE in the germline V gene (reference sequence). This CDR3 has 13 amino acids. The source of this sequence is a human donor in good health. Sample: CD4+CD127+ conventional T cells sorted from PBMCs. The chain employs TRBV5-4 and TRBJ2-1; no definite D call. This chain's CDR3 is CASSLISRNEQFF. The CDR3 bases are TGTGCCAGCAGCTTGATATCACGCAATGAGCAGTTCTTC.